This T cell receptor (beta chain) emerged from a study of blood T cell repertoires in COVID-19. Study-wide context: Sites across the United States, Italy and Spain contributed samples from acute and convalescent COVID-19.

Generated by immunoSEQ multiplex PCR, the TCRdb table keeps only in-frame clones and is missing some. The profile shows tens of thousands of clones, about 78% of them singletons. Trimming took 4 bases from V and 5 from J, leaving 8 bases between them. CDR1 and CDR2 (germline): SEHNR, FQNEAQ (reference sequence). The CDR3 is 12 amino acids. This clonotype was obtained from a human donor in a cohort sampled during active COVID-19. This chain links TRBV7-9 with TRBJ2-5; the D gene is possibly TRBD1 (5 bases). The sample taken for sequencing was peripheral blood. The CDR3 DNA is TGTGCCAGCAGCTCAGGGTCGGAGACCCAGTACTTC. This sequence encodes CASSSGSETQYF.